Shown below are 32 T cell receptor beta chains from a single sample sequenced in a study of a mutant IDH1 vaccine in newly diagnosed glioma. These TCRs are of unknown antigen specificity. The time point is: week 35, safety follow-up. Vaccination comprised doses that each held 300 ug of mutant IDH1 20-mer peptide, plus topical imiquimod. The protocol was immunoSEQ multiplex PCR, while the TCRdb copy is restricted to in-frame clones and leaves out a portion. The sample carries about 27,000 clones, around four fifths recorded once. The starting material was PBMCs, obtained from a glioma patient whose treatment included an IDH1 peptide vaccine. All receptors derive from a man aged 30 to 39 with glioma.

The V gene is TRBV30, the J gene TRBJ2-7; 7 nucleotides line up with TRBD1. The germline V gene has CDR1 GTSNPN and CDR2 SVGIG (reference sequence). V trimming: 0 bases; J trimming: 0 bases; junction bases outside the gene matches: 20. This CDR3 has 20 residues. In nucleotides, the CDR3 is TGTGCCTGGAGTGTACGGCTGCTCGTCTCGGAGACAGGGAGCTCCTACGAGCAGTACTTC. This codes for CAWSVRLLVSETGSSYEQYF.

This clone was seen once. The chain employs TRBV15 and TRBJ1-1; D might be TRBD1 (6 bases). CDR3 length equals 14 residues. Trimming stripped 5 bases from V and 7 bases from J, with 17 bases between. CDR1 LNHNV and CDR2 YYDKDF come from the germline V gene (reference sequence). This CDR3 reads CATSVHQGWDEAFF. CDR3 nucleotides: TGTGCCACCAGCGTTCATCAGGGGTGGGATGAAGCTTTCTTT.

The chain recombines TRBV4-3 with TRBJ2-3, with TRBD2 identical over 12 bases. The CDR3 is made up of 18 amino acids. The germline gives CDR1 LGHNA, CDR2 YSLEER. V lost 1 base to trimming and J lost 2 bases; unmatched junction nucleotides: 7. CDR3 amino acids: CASSQVLAGGLFTDTQYF. CDR3 DNA sequence: TGCGCCAGCAGCCAAGTCCTAGCGGGGGGGCTCTTCACAGATACGCAGTATTTT.

In this sample, this clone turned up once. This chain connects TRBV5-1 to TRBJ2-7; no clear D. This CDR3 has 13 amino acids. Germline V gene sequence: CDR1 SGHRS, CDR2 YFSETQ. The V gene lost 1 base and the J gene lost 2 bases, with 7 bases spanning the gap. This CDR3 reads CASSLSVTYEQYF. The CDR3 nucleotides read TGCGCCAGCAGCTTGAGTGTTACCTACGAGCAGTACTTC.

The gene calls are TRBV29-1 and TRBJ2-7; 8 bases line up with TRBD1. With 7 bases clipped from V and 1 base from J, the junction kept 6 bases outside the gene matches. Germline assignment: CDR1 SQVTM and CDR2 ANQGSEA. This CDR3 is built from 13 residues. CDR3: CSGRDRSSYEQYF. The CDR3 nucleotides are TGCAGCGGAAGGGACAGGAGTTCCTACGAGCAGTACTTC.

The chain uses TRBV7-2 and TRBJ2-2, with D unresolved. V gave up 4 bases and J gave up 4 bases, with 4 bases separating them. The CDR3 is 12 amino acids. From germline, CDR1 is SGHTA and CDR2 FQGNSA. The CDR3 nucleotides are TGTGCCAGCAGCTCCCTCACCGGGGAGCTGTTTTTT. Translated: CASSSLTGELFF.

The chain employs TRBV13 and TRBJ2-6, with D possibly TRBD1 on 6 matching bases. The CDR3 spans 16 residues. V lost 3 bases, J lost 2 bases, and 11 bases lay in between. CDR1 and CDR2 from the germline V gene are PRHDT and FYEKMQ (reference sequence). CDR3 sequence: CASSFKAGAGANVLTF. The DNA of the CDR3 is TGTGCCAGCAGCTTCAAGGCAGGGGCTGGGGCCAACGTCCTGACTTTC. Supplemented by reference TRBV13 and TRBJ2-6, the full variable domain reads AAGVIQSPRHLIKEKRETATLKCYPIPRHDTVYWYQQGPGQDPQFLISFYEKMQSDKGSIPDRFSAQQFSDYHSELNMSSLELGDSALYFCASSFKAGAGANVLTFGAGSRLTVL.

The CDR3 loop reads CASSRGAEAFF. The CDR3 DNA follows: TGTGCCAGTAGTAGGGGAGCTGAAGCTTTCTTT. V and J are TRBV19 and TRBJ1-1; D call uncertain. CDR3 size: 11 residues. V shed 4 bases and J shed 6 bases, with 6 bases lying between them. Germline CDR1 LNHDA, CDR2 SQIVND (reference sequence).

This sequence joins TRBV27 and TRBJ2-6, with D tentatively TRBD2 (5 bases). Germline V gives CDR1 MNHEY, CDR2 SMNVEV (reference sequence). The CDR3 is made up of 15 amino acids. The DNA of the CDR3 is TGTGCGCTCTGGGGAGTTAGCTCTGGGGCCAACGTCCTGACTTTC. This sequence encodes CALWGVSSGANVLTF.

This clone appeared once. The chain joins TRBV2 to TRBJ1-1; D is undetermined. The CDR3 extends over 12 amino acids. V dropped 8 bases and J dropped 2 bases, with 9 bases sitting between them. Germline V gene lookup returns CDR1 SNHLY and CDR2 FYNNEI. DNA of the CDR3: TGTGCCAGCGAACCCTTCAACACTGAAGCTTTCTTT. This codes for CASEPFNTEAFF.

This sequence joins TRBV30 and TRBJ2-5, with D uncertain. With 4 bases removed from V and 1 base from J, the gap between germline ends came to 4 bases. The V gene's germline CDR1 is GTSNPN and CDR2 SVGIG (reference sequence). CDR3 length: 11 amino acids. CDR3 sequence (DNA): TGTGCCTGGACTGCCCAAGAGACCCAGTACTTC. It codes for CAWTAQETQYF. The full variable domain, completed using reference TRBV30 and TRBJ2-5, is SQTIHQWPATLVQPVGSPLSLECTVEGTSNPNLYWYRQAAGRGLQLLFYSVGIGQISSEVPQNLSASRPQDRQFILSSKKLLLSDSGFYLCAWTAQETQYFGPGTRLLVL.

The chain is built from TRBV7-9 and TRBJ2-2; unclear D gene. Between the trimmed V and J ends, which lost 1 base and 6 bases, there was a span of 9 bases. Germline CDR1 SEHNR, CDR2 FQNEAQ (reference sequence). The CDR3 is made up of 14 amino acids. The CDR3 protein is CASSLELRPGELFF. Here the CDR3 DNA reads TGTGCCAGCAGCTTAGAGCTTAGGCCCGGGGAGCTGTTTTTT.

There are a few counts of this clone. The V call is TRBV6-6, the J call TRBJ1-1, with D tentatively TRBD1 (5 bases). The CDR3 is 13 amino acids. V lost 4 bases to trimming and J lost 6 bases, with 12 bases between them. The germline gives CDR1 MNHNY, CDR2 SVGAGI (reference sequence). The DNA of the CDR3 is TGTGCCAGCAGTTCCGCCCGGGGCCCTGAAGCTTTCTTT. Protein sequence: CASSSARGPEAFF.

This clone came up once. V usage is TRBV7-5 and J usage is TRBJ1-1. TRBV7-5 is a documented pseudogene. The length of the CDR3 is 14 residues. This chain's CDR3 is CVRSIWGERGGAFF. The DNA for the CDR3 is TGTGTCAGAAGCATTTGGGGGGAACGAGGGGGAGCTTTCTTT.

The chain combines TRBV27 with TRBJ2-7; tentatively, D is TRBD2 (6 bases). Trimming stripped 5 bases from V and 3 bases from J, with 17 bases between. This CDR3 is built from 15 residues. Germline V gives CDR1 MNHEY, CDR2 SMNVEV (reference sequence). CDR3 bases: TGTGCCAGCAGTCCCCGGGACCGCGGGATCTACGAGCAGTACTTC. Amino acid sequence: CASSPRDRGIYEQYF.

The J gene is TRBJ2-7, the V gene TRBV4-1; weak D call: TRBD2 (5 bases). Germline V gives CDR1 MGHRA, CDR2 YSYEKL. The V end was cut by 0 bases, the J end by 3 bases, with 18 bases between. This CDR3 contains 17 residues. CDR3 sequence: CASSQDTPLPRGYEQYF. In nucleotides, the CDR3 is TGCGCCAGCAGCCAAGATACACCCTTACCTCGGGGCTACGAGCAGTACTTC.

This clone was counted only a few times. This chain uses TRBV19 with TRBJ2-2; perhaps TRBD2 as D (6 bases). This CDR3 comprises 15 residues. Germline loops: CDR1 LNHDA, CDR2 SQIVND (reference sequence). Trimming took 7 bases from V and 2 from J, leaving 14 bases between them. CDR3 sequence (DNA): TGTGCCAGTAATTATGCTAGCGTAAACACCGGGGAGCTGTTTTTT. The encoded protein is CASNYASVNTGELFF.

The CDR3 nucleotides read TGTGCCAGCAGTTTACCCATGACCGGGACAGCGGATTCACCCCTCCACTTT. It encodes CASSLPMTGTADSPLHF. The V gene is TRBV28, the J gene TRBJ1-6, with 7 bases identical to TRBD1. Losses at the gene ends were 2 bases for V and 8 bases for J; bases not matched to a gene: 12. The CDR3 has 17 amino acids. Germline CDR1 MDHEN, CDR2 SYDVKM.

The rearrangement joins TRBV6-6 to TRBJ1-1; 8 bases agree with TRBD1. The CDR3 has 14 amino acids. Germline CDR1 reads MNHNY; CDR2 reads SVGAGI (reference sequence). V was pared by 4 bases and J by 1 base, with 2 bases of the junction left unmatched. The CDR3 nucleotides are TGTGCCAGCAGTTTCACAGGGGGGAACACTGAAGCTTTCTTT. Translated, it gives CASSFTGGNTEAFF.

The genes are TRBV9 and TRBJ1-5; D not resolved. CDR3 length: 15 amino acids. Trimming pared 2 bases from V and 0 bases from J, leaving 9 bases between. Germline CDR1 reads SGDLS; CDR2 reads YYNGEE. The CDR3 region is CASSVSDGSNQPQHF. CDR3 in DNA: TGTGCCAGCAGCGTCTCGGACGGTAGCAATCAGCCCCAGCATTTT.

This chain links TRBV5-6 with TRBJ1-5, with 9 bases aligning to TRBD1. The J segment lost 6 bases and the V segment lost 3 bases, leaving 4 bases of the junction unmatched. The CDR3 contains 14 residues. Germline V CDR1 and CDR2: SGHDT, YYEEEE. The CDR3 region has the DNA TGTGCCAGCAGCTGGGGGACAGGGATTCAGCCCCAGCATTTT. Translating gives CASSWGTGIQPQHF.

This clone was detected once. The CDR3 sequence is CASSREISYEQYF. For the CDR3, the DNA is TGTGCCAGCAGCCGGGAAATCTCCTACGAGCAGTACTTC. This chain joins TRBV6-1 and TRBJ2-7; D might be TRBD2 (5 bases). Per germline, CDR1 MNHNS and CDR2 SASEGT. Trimming took 6 bases from V and 0 from J, leaving 9 bases between them. The CDR3 has 13 residues.

The chain is built from TRBV5-4 and TRBJ1-2; D might be TRBD1 (6 bases). This CDR3 region has 12 residues. V was trimmed by 2 bases and J by 12 bases, leaving 14 bases between them. Germline V gene data show CDR1 as SGHNT and CDR2 as YYREEE (reference sequence). The CDR3 loop reads CASSFNGGVHTF. The CDR3 DNA is TGTGCCAGCAGCTTTAACGGGGGCGTACACACCTTC.

The chain combines TRBV4-3 with TRBJ2-1; D is unresolved. The CDR3 is 16 amino acids. Germline V CDR1 and CDR2: LGHNA, YSLEER. V was pared by 0 bases and J by 0 bases, with 9 bases between. CDR3 sequence (DNA): TGCGCCAGCAGCCAAGATAAGGACCTCTCCTACAATGAGCAGTTCTTC. Its translation is CASSQDKDLSYNEQFF.

J is TRBJ1-1 and V is TRBV19; D remains ambiguous. V lost 2 bases to trimming and J lost 1 base, with 5 bases between them. Germline CDR1 is LNHDA and CDR2 is SQIVND (reference sequence). The CDR3 is 13 amino acids. The CDR3 bases are TGTGCCAGTAGTATACTGCAGAACACTGAAGCTTTCTTT. Protein sequence: CASSILQNTEAFF. Full variable domain (rest looked up from reference TRBV19 and TRBJ1-1): DGGITQSPKYLFRKEGQNVTLSCEQNLNHDAMYWYRQDPGQGLRLIYYSQIVNDFQKGDIAEGYSVSREKKESFPLTVTSAQKNPTAFYLCASSILQNTEAFFGQGTRLTVV.

This chain uses TRBV19 with TRBJ1-5, with D unclear. The V and J ends lost 1 base and 7 bases respectively, with 8 bases between them. CDR1 is LNHDA and CDR2 is SQIVND in the germline V gene (reference sequence). The CDR3 has 13 residues. The CDR3 DNA sequence: TGTGCCAGTAGTATAGGGGGTGCGCAGCCCCAGCATTTT. Protein product: CASSIGGAQPQHF.

In its sample, this clone was seen a few times. The chain carries TRBV30 and TRBJ1-6; D ambiguous. Trimming cost V 2 bases and J 5 bases, with 4 bases left between them. CDR3 size: 12 residues. Germline CDR1 and CDR2: GTSNPN and SVGIG (reference sequence). The CDR3 region has the DNA TGTGCCTGGAGTCTTGATAATTCACCCCTCCACTTT. Its translation: CAWSLDNSPLHF.

This clone was observed a few times. The chain has TRBV7-8 and TRBJ1-5; no definite D call. Trimming stripped 1 base from V and 0 bases from J, with 7 bases between. The length of the CDR3 is 15 residues. Germline-derived CDR1 and CDR2 are SGHVS and FQNEAQ. CDR3 sequence reads: CASSLEGYSNQPQHF. The CDR3 nucleotides are TGTGCCAGCAGCTTAGAGGGCTATAGCAATCAGCCCCAGCATTTT.

The V gene is TRBV5-1, the J gene TRBJ1-2; D not certain. CDR1 is SGHRS and CDR2 is YFSETQ in the germline V gene. The CDR3 runs to 15 residues. V gave up 0 bases and J gave up 0 bases, with 9 bases separating them. CDR3 bases: TGCGCCAGCAGCTTGGTGGCAGCTCCTAACTATGGCTACACCTTC. It specifies CASSLVAAPNYGYTF.

The chain links TRBV6-1 to TRBJ2-7, with unresolved D. Germline V gives CDR1 MNHNS, CDR2 SASEGT. The CDR3 loop spans 12 amino acids. V was clipped by 6 bases and J by 7 bases, with 13 bases between them. The CDR3 nucleotides read TGTGCCAGCAGCTACTTATGGGAAGAGCAGTACTTC. Protein product: CASSYLWEEQYF.

The V call is TRBV30, the J call TRBJ1-4; 8 bases match TRBD1. In germline, CDR1 is GTSNPN, CDR2 SVGIG (reference sequence). The junction had 8 bases not matched to a gene; V was cut back by 3 bases and J by 8 bases. The CDR3 has 14 amino acids. This CDR3 reads CAWSPGGRNEKLFF. CDR3 DNA sequence: TGTGCCTGGAGCCCAGGGGGCAGAAACGAAAAACTGTTTTTT.

V and J are TRBV5-1 and TRBJ2-7; D remains ambiguous. Trimming took off 3 bases at V and 2 bases at J, with 9 bases between the two ends. The V gene's germline CDR1 is SGHRS and CDR2 YFSETQ. CDR3 length equals 13 residues. The CDR3 region has the DNA TGCGCCAGCAGCTCTTTAGGACCCTACGAGCAGTACTTC. Translated, it gives CASSSLGPYEQYF.